Given below is one T cell receptor (beta chain) in context. Its target is unknown. This sample stems from a study of T-cell reconstitution after alpha-beta-depleted transplantation in children. It was with unique molecular identifiers that the TCRbeta library was prepared. TCRdb re-called the PCR reads through MiXCR, storing one row per CDR3 protein. The sample contains roughly 570,000 distinct CDR3 sequences, 25% to 30% of which appear only once. Study outcomes and limitations: It was newly produced T cells that mostly accounted for T-cell counts and diversity one year after transplant. Reported findings indicate that, about two months after transplant, alpha-beta T cells came from several hundred expanded clones, which were derived from non-depleted graft cells. Surviving recipient T cells and thymic progenitors accounted for the high day-60 TCRbeta diversity observed in some patients.

Trimming shortened V by 6 bases and J by 2 bases, and 13 bases separated the two germline ends. Looked up from germline, CDR1 is MGHDK and CDR2 is SYGVNS. CDR3 size: 14 residues. This rearrangement joins TRBV25-1 to TRBJ1-1, with D unresolved. The receptor was isolated from a boy younger than two with Wiskott-Aldrich syndrome, due to receive a stem cell transplant. Sequenced material: PBMCs, taken before TCRalphabeta/CD19-depleted stem cell transplant. The CDR3 here is CASRAGIRNTEAFF. The DNA for the CDR3 is TGTGCCAGCAGGGCTGGCATACGAAACACTGAAGCTTTCTTT.